This passage covers 30 T cell receptor beta chains from one sample sequenced in a study of identical twins (dated by TCRdb to the mid-2010s). The protocol used for the library was 5' RACE. Sequencing was performed on an Illumina HiSeq 2000. The public sequencing data were trimmed at Q25 with fastp and processed into clonotypes with MiXCR by TCRdb, which kept only in-frame beta chains. Under each unique CDR3 protein, matching rows form one entry showing the most common genes and DNA. The sample table lists about 900,000 distinct CDR3 sequences, over 9% of them with a count of one. Of the sample, around 1.5% falls within the top ten clones. The data also belong to a second study, concerning yellow fever vaccine responses in identical twins.

Sequenced material: PBMCs. These receptors came from a young woman in good health.

This clonotype has ten or more counts. This chain uses TRBV12-3 or TRBV12-4 with TRBJ1-5; no definite D call. This CDR3 region has 14 residues. Trimming cost V 2 bases and J 6 bases, with 11 bases left between them. The CDR3 loop is CASSLLGISQPQHF. CDR3 bases: TGTGCCAGCAGTTTATTGGGCATATCTCAGCCCCAGCATTTT.

This clonotype has more than one count but fewer than ten. This sequence joins TRBV4-1 and TRBJ2-3; TRBD1 agrees at 7 bases. CDR1 and CDR2 (germline): MGHRA, YSYEKL. V dropped 5 bases and J dropped 2; count of bases not matched to a gene: 7. This CDR3 region has 15 residues. The CDR3 sequence: CASSSGQENTDTQYF. CDR3 sequence (DNA): TGCGCCAGCAGCTCCGGACAGGAGAACACAGATACGCAGTATTTT.

The table lists this clonotype with a count of one. The V gene is TRBV2, the J gene TRBJ2-7; the D gene is possibly TRBD1 (6 bases). From germline, CDR1 is SNHLY and CDR2 FYNNEI. The germline V and J ends were trimmed by 7 bases and 4 bases, with 14 bases remaining between them. The CDR3 contains 13 residues. This CDR3 reads CASIDDRTYEQYF. In DNA form, the CDR3 reads TGTGCCAGCATAGATGACAGGACATACGAGCAGTACTTC.

This clonotype was counted only a few times. The chain uses TRBV20-1 and TRBJ2-1; 16 positions agree with TRBD2. The CDR3 runs 16 residues. Germline trimming cut 3 bases from V and 7 bases from J; bases unmatched to any gene: 6. Germline-derived CDR1 and CDR2 are DFQATT and SNEGSKA (reference sequence). CDR3 nucleotides: TGCAGTGCTAGTGGGACTAGCGGGGGGGCTGGTAATGAGCAGTTCTTC. This translates into CSASGTSGGAGNEQFF.

This clonotype was counted only a few times. This sequence joins TRBV27 and TRBJ2-3; 9 bases fit TRBD1. From germline, CDR1 is MNHEY and CDR2 SMNVEV (reference sequence). CDR3 length: 15 residues. V lost 8 bases, J lost 3 bases, and 9 bases stayed unmatched. The CDR3 DNA reads TGTGCCAGCCACTACCGGGACAGGGCGACAGATACGCAGTATTTT. Residues: CASHYRDRATDTQYF.

The CDR3 DNA reads as TGTGCCAGCAGCCCTGCACTAGCGGGAGGGCCTTACGAGCAGTACTTC. As protein: CASSPALAGGPYEQYF. This chain uses TRBV7-9 with TRBJ2-7, with 13 bases matching TRBD2. V shed 5 bases, J shed 4 bases, and the junction held 8 bases outside the gene matches. The CDR3 has 16 amino acids. The V gene's germline CDR1 is SEHNR and CDR2 FQNEAQ (reference sequence).

The chain employs TRBV2 and TRBJ2-3, with TRBD1 identical over 8 bases. Germline CDR1 reads SNHLY; CDR2 reads FYNNEI. With 0 bases clipped from V and 2 bases from J, the junction kept 10 bases outside the gene matches. The CDR3 length is 18 residues. The CDR3 DNA follows: TGTGCCAGCAGTGAAGCGCTTCGACAGGGGCTATTCACAGATACGCAGTATTTT. Translating it yields CASSEALRQGLFTDTQYF.

V usage is TRBV7-6 and J usage is TRBJ2-5; the D gene is possibly TRBD2 (6 bases). This CDR3 has 16 residues. V lost 0 bases to trimming and J lost 5 bases, with 16 bases between them. Looked up from germline, CDR1 is SGHVS and CDR2 is FNYEAQ. The CDR3 is CASSLASGSGGETQYF. The CDR3 DNA is TGTGCCAGCAGCTTAGCAAGCGGTTCAGGAGGGGAGACCCAGTACTTC.

This clonotype was seen more than once but under ten times. V is TRBV4-1 and J is TRBJ2-3, with 7 bases matching TRBD2. There are 13 residues in the CDR3. V lost 2 bases and J lost 6; bases outside the gene matches: 2. Germline V gene lookup returns CDR1 MGHRA and CDR2 YSYEKL. The CDR3 loop reads CASSQQLADTQYF. CDR3 DNA sequence: TGCGCCAGCAGCCAACAACTAGCGGATACGCAGTATTTT.

This clonotype was seen a single time. This sequence joins TRBV11-2 and TRBJ2-2; D tentatively reads TRBD1 or TRBD2 (5 bases each). The CDR3 totals 15 residues. Germline CDR1 and CDR2: SGHAT and FQNNGV. V shed 5 bases and J shed 5 bases, with 15 bases lying between them. CDR3 sequence reads: CASSKTRGETGELFF. DNA of the CDR3: TGTGCCAGCAGCAAGACCCGAGGGGAAACCGGGGAGCTGTTTTTT.

The chain joins TRBV29-1 to TRBJ1-1, with D possibly being TRBD1 (6 bases). The CDR3 runs to 12 residues. Germline CDR1 SQVTM, CDR2 ANQGSEA. The V end lost 3 bases, the J end lost 5 bases, and 10 bases lay between the germline ends. CDR3 protein: CSVEPQGTEAFF. In DNA, the CDR3 is TGCAGCGTTGAGCCCCAGGGGACTGAAGCTTTCTTT.

This clonotype occurred many times. The V gene is TRBV6-4, the J gene TRBJ2-2; either TRBD1 or TRBD2 may supply D (5 bases each). The CDR3 loop spans 14 amino acids. V lost 3 bases to trimming and J lost 3 bases, with 8 bases between them. Germline V gene data show CDR1 as MRHNA and CDR2 as SNTAGT. The CDR3 DNA is TGTGCCAGCAGTGAAAGGGGAGACACCGGGGAGCTGTTTTTT. Translating it yields CASSERGDTGELFF.

This clonotype was counted between two and nine times. The V and J genes are TRBV5-5 and TRBJ1-1; 9 bases map to TRBD1. This CDR3 comprises 15 residues. V was pared by 4 bases and J by 3 bases, with 7 bases of the junction left unmatched. Per the germline V gene, CDR1 is SGHKS and CDR2 is YYEKEE (reference sequence). The chain's CDR3 is CASSTGQGSYTEAFF. Here the CDR3 DNA reads TGTGCCAGCAGCACGGGACAGGGCAGTTACACTGAAGCTTTCTTT.

In this sample, this clonotype turned up a few times. The chain joins TRBV12-3 or TRBV12-4 to TRBJ2-3, with TRBD1 matching 7 bases. V shed 5 bases and J 0 bases; nucleotides not matched to a gene: 5. There are 15 residues in the CDR3. CDR3 region: CASSMDRFSTDTQYF. CDR3 nucleotides: TGTGCCAGCAGTATGGACAGGTTTAGCACAGATACGCAGTATTTT.

This clonotype came up a few times. The chain recombines TRBV27 with TRBJ1-1; D call uncertain. The CDR3 has 11 amino acids. Deletions cut 6 bases from V and 9 bases from J, with 11 bases between. CDR1 and CDR2 (germline): MNHEY, SMNVEV (reference sequence). Here the CDR3 DNA reads TGTGCCAGCAGGAAGGGTATGAAAGCTTTCTTT. Encoded protein: CASRKGMKAFF.

This chain uses TRBV28 with TRBJ2-1; TRBD2 aligns across 8 bases. Trimming cost V 9 bases and J 10 bases; bases outside gene matches: 11. CDR3 length: 13 residues. The germline gives CDR1 MDHEN, CDR2 SYDVKM. This CDR3 reads CASAGLEVWEQFF. DNA of the CDR3: TGTGCCAGTGCGGGACTAGAGGTGTGGGAGCAGTTCTTC.

In its sample, this clonotype was seen a few times. The V call is TRBV2, the J call TRBJ2-7; a possible D gene is TRBD2 (7 bases). The germline V gene has CDR1 SNHLY and CDR2 FYNNEI. CDR3 size: 15 residues. The germline V and J ends were trimmed by 4 bases and 0 bases, with 13 bases remaining between them. CDR3 bases: TGTGCCAGCAGTGGGGGGGGCAGACTCTCCTACGAGCAGTACTTC. It specifies CASSGGGRLSYEQYF.

The chain is built from TRBV20-1 and TRBJ1-1, with D perhaps matching TRBD1 (6 bases). With 3 bases removed from V and 11 bases from J, the gap between germline ends came to 25 bases. The CDR3 spans 15 residues. Per germline, CDR1 DFQATT and CDR2 SNEGSKA (reference sequence). CDR3 bases: TGCAGTGCTAGGTCATTCGTTTTGGGGGCCTCGGTGGCTTTCTTT. Encoded protein: CSARSFVLGASVAFF.

The CDR3 nucleotides are TGCGCCAGCAGCGCAAGACCAGGGGATACGCAGTATTTT. The encoded protein is CASSARPGDTQYF. The chain joins TRBV5-1 to TRBJ2-3, with TRBD1 as a possible D gene (5 bases). The CDR3 has 13 residues. V was trimmed by 4 bases and J by 6 bases, leaving 12 bases between them. Germline CDR1 SGHRS, CDR2 YFSETQ.

This chain links TRBV6-2 or TRBV6-3 with TRBJ1-6; tentatively, D is TRBD1 (6 bases). Germline-derived CDR1 and CDR2 are MNHEY and SVGEGT. The CDR3 is 16 residues long. Trimming stripped 6 bases from V and 2 bases from J, with 14 bases between. CDR3 DNA sequence: TGTGCCAGCAGCCCGGGCCAGGGGACCTATAATTCACCCCTCCACTTT. Encoded protein: CASSPGQGTYNSPLHF.

This clonotype was recorded a few times. V gene TRBV13 combines with J gene TRBJ2-7; no reliable D call. CDR1 and CDR2 (germline): PRHDT, FYEKMQ (reference sequence). There are 14 residues in the CDR3. V was pared by 2 bases and J by 0 bases, with 8 bases between. The CDR3 sequence: CASSLPASSYEQYF. CDR3 nucleotide sequence: TGTGCCAGCAGCTTACCAGCGAGCTCCTACGAGCAGTACTTC. Full variable domain (outside the CDR3, taken from reference TRBV13 and TRBJ2-7): AAGVIQSPRHLIKEKRETATLKCYPIPRHDTVYWYQQGPGQDPQFLISFYEKMQSDKGSIPDRFSAQQFSDYHSELNMSSLELGDSALYFCASSLPASSYEQYFGPGTRLTVT.

This clonotype showed up many times. V gene TRBV12-3 or TRBV12-4 combines with J gene TRBJ2-1, with a possible D match to TRBD2 (5 bases). V gave up 6 bases and J gave up 7 bases, with 10 bases separating them. This CDR3 contains 12 residues. The CDR3 protein is CASRRLINEQFF. The CDR3 region has the DNA TGTGCCAGCAGACGACTAATTAATGAGCAGTTCTTC.

The rearrangement links TRBV12-3 or TRBV12-4 to TRBJ1-6, with 7 bases lining up with TRBD1. The CDR3 consists of 12 residues. Trimming removed 4 bases from V and 14 bases from J; junction bases left unmatched: 5. DNA of the CDR3: TGTGCCAGCAGTTGGACGACAGGGACCCTCCACTTT. This sequence encodes CASSWTTGTLHF.

This chain connects TRBV7-2 to TRBJ2-3; the match to TRBD2 covers 8 bases. This CDR3 has 16 amino acids. V dropped 5 bases and J dropped 4; count of bases not matched to a gene: 11. From germline, CDR1 is SGHTA and CDR2 FQGNSA. In DNA, the CDR3 is TGTGCCAGCAGCCCCAGCGGGGGCCGAGGGGCAGATACGCAGTATTTT. Translating it yields CASSPSGGRGADTQYF.

This clonotype was seen a few times. The gene calls are TRBV20-1 and TRBJ2-7; D is perhaps TRBD1 (6 bases). The CDR3 extends over 13 amino acids. V lost 5 bases, J lost 3 bases, and 14 bases lay in between. Germline loops: CDR1 DFQATT, CDR2 SNEGSKA (reference sequence). CDR3 coding DNA: TGCAGTGCTCAGGGGTACCTCGACTACGAGCAGTACTTC. Translating gives CSAQGYLDYEQYF.

This clonotype was detected only a few times. The V and J genes are TRBV4-2 and TRBJ2-7; no definite D call. The CDR3 covers 15 residues. V was clipped by 0 bases and J by 3 bases, with 12 bases between them. CDR1 and CDR2 (germline): LGHNA, YNFKEQ. The CDR3 sequence is CASSQEISSVYEQYF. The CDR3 DNA is TGTGCCAGCAGCCAAGAGATAAGTTCGGTCTACGAGCAGTACTTC.

This clonotype was observed at least ten times. The gene calls are TRBV2 and TRBJ2-1; TRBD2 aligns across 9 bases. The CDR3 runs 15 residues. The J segment lost 8 bases and the V segment lost 1 base, leaving 6 bases of the junction unmatched. From germline, CDR1 is SNHLY and CDR2 FYNNEI. CDR3 region: CASSEGSGSWYEQFF. For the CDR3, the DNA is TGTGCCAGCAGTGAAGGTAGCGGGAGTTGGTATGAGCAGTTCTTC.

This clonotype was detected a few times. V and J are TRBV7-3 and TRBJ2-1; D is undetermined. CDR3 length equals 14 residues. V shed 5 bases and J shed 8 bases, with 16 bases lying between them. CDR1 is SGHTA, CDR2 FQGTGA, per germline. In DNA, the CDR3 is TGTGCCAGCAGCCAAGGCGGAAGGGCGGATGAGCAGTTCTTC. Its protein is CASSQGGRADEQFF.

The chain links TRBV24-1 to TRBJ2-1; a weak D match, TRBD1 (6 bases). V dropped 3 bases and J dropped 4 bases, with 15 bases sitting between them. Per germline, CDR1 KGHDR and CDR2 SFDVKD. CDR3 length: 16 residues. CDR3 protein: CATSDPSRGVYNEQFF. In DNA, the CDR3 is TGTGCCACCAGTGATCCCAGCAGGGGTGTATACAATGAGCAGTTCTTC.

The chain couples TRBV6-2 or TRBV6-3 to TRBJ2-1; 8 nucleotides match TRBD2. The trim removed 4 bases at V and 5 bases at J, leaving 10 bases unmatched. Germline CDR1 MNHEY, CDR2 SVGEGT. CDR3 size: 16 residues. The CDR3 DNA reads as TGTGCCAGCAGTTTTAGCGGGGATAGTTACCACAATGAGCAGTTCTTC. Translated, it gives CASSFSGDSYHNEQFF.